This T cell receptor (beta chain) is drawn from a study of a mutant IDH1 vaccine in newly diagnosed glioma. Looking at the study overall: Therapy received beforehand was radiotherapy, temozolomide, or both, with most patients given both.

After removal of 4 bases from V and 9 bases from J, the junction contained 9 bases not matched to a gene. CDR3 length: 14 residues. From germline, CDR1 is SNHLY and CDR2 FYNNEI. Time point reported: week 11, during vaccination. Each dose delivered 300 ug of mutant IDH1 20-mer peptide subcutaneously with imiquimod. Points on this clone: Its antigen is unidentified.

Sequenced by immunoSEQ multiplex PCR; TCRdb stores in-frame clones only, minus some. The sample yields about 67,000 clones, about 91% seen once. The material was PBMCs, obtained from a glioma patient whose treatment included an IDH1 peptide vaccine. This receptor was taken from a man aged 40-55 years with glioma. The gene calls are TRBV2 and TRBJ1-1; 9 bases fit TRBD1. The CDR3 bases are TGTGCCAGCAGTGGGGTTGGGACAGGGAAGAAAGCTTTCTTT. This sequence encodes CASSGVGTGKKAFF.